The source of this T cell receptor beta chain is a study of shared clonotypes between healthy human individuals. The method was immunoSEQ multiplex PCR; TCRdb's version includes in-frame clones alone and lacks a portion of them. The repertoire holds about 460,000 clones, with roughly 80% as singletons. Material: PBMCs. The receptor's source is a woman aged 40 to 49 in good health. Some clones in this sample may be carry-over from other donors' samples.

CDR3 sequence reads: CASSAQGAPTDTQYF. CDR3 bases: TGTGCCAGCAGCGCTCAGGGGGCCCCCACAGATACGCAGTATTTT. The V and J genes are TRBV9 and TRBJ2-3; 8 bases are shared with TRBD1. The CDR3 runs to 15 residues. V shed 3 bases and J 2 bases; nucleotides not matched to a gene: 5. Germline V gives CDR1 SGDLS, CDR2 YYNGEE.